These 2 T cell receptor beta chains came from one sample sequenced in a study of graft-versus-host responses after intestinal transplantation. Only in-frame clones appear in the TCRdb table, and some are missing; sequencing was by immunoSEQ multiplex PCR. The sample has 20,000 to 30,000 clones; around four fifths are singletons. The sample was PBMCs, taken around 29 days after intestinal transplant. These TCRs come from a human patient who received an intestinal transplant, so some T cells may come from the graft donor.

The chain joins TRBV5-4 to TRBJ2-7, with TRBD1 matching 9 bases. Trimming took 2 bases from V and 5 from J; bases not matched to a gene: 2. CDR3 length equals 13 residues. The V gene's germline CDR1 is SGHNT and CDR2 YYREEE (reference sequence). DNA for the CDR3: TGTGCCAGCAGCTTAACAGGGGGCGACGAGCAGTACTTC. This encodes CASSLTGGDEQYF.

This clone was observed a few times. The chain is built from TRBV6-1 and TRBJ2-7, with TRBD2 matching 10 bases. Germline-derived CDR1 and CDR2 are MNHNS and SASEGT. The CDR3 loop spans 16 amino acids. Trimming cost V 1 base and J 0 bases; bases outside gene matches: 3. CDR3 sequence reads: CASSEGTSGSSYEQYF. The CDR3 coding sequence is TGTGCCAGCAGTGAAGGGACTAGCGGAAGCTCCTACGAGCAGTACTTC.